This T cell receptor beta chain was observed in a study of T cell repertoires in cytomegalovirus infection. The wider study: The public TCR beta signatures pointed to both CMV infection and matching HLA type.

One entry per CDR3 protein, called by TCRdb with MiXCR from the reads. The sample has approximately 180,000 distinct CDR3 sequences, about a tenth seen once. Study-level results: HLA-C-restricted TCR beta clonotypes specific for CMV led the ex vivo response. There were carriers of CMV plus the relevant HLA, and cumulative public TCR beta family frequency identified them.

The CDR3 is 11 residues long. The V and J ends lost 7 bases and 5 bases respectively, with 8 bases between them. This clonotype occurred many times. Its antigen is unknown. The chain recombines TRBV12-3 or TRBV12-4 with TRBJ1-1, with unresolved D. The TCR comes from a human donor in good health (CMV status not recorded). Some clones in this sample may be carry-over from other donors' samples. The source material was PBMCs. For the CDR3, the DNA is TGTGCCAGCACCGACGGGACTGAAGCTTTCTTT. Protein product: CASTDGTEAFF.